This T cell receptor beta chain was captured by sequencing in a study of regulatory T cells in long-lasting Graves disease. CDR3 regions were amplified by Arm-PCR using iRepertoire HTBI primers to build TCR beta libraries. TCRdb fed the multiplex PCR reads into MiXCR, producing one record per CDR3 protein. The sample holds 350,000 to 500,000 distinct CDR3 sequences, 21% seen once. Germline lookup yields CDR1 MDHEN and CDR2 SYDVKM. V lost 5 bases to trimming and J lost 4 bases, with 14 bases between them. The CDR3 runs 14 residues. Time point: persistent/refractory GD, antithyroid drugs over 5 years with positive TRAb. The TCR library was prepared using RNA isolated from PBMCs. On this clonotype: Since a much larger clone is just one base distant, this may be a read error.

Sample: peripheral blood mononuclear cells (PBMCs), taken when the disease was refractory, from a patient treated with antithyroid drugs. This receptor was identified in a female donor with Graves disease. The chain combines TRBV28 with TRBJ1-1; no reliable D call. This CDR3 is CASSPLEGFTEAFF. The CDR3 nucleotides read TGTGCCAGCAGTCCCCTCGAGGGCTTCACTGAAGCTTTCTTT.